This passage covers 28 T cell receptor beta chains from one sample sequenced in a study. A single record per CDR3 protein comes from TCRdb applying MiXCR to the RT-PCR reads. Among about 680,000 distinct CDR3 sequences listed, approximately 15% were seen once. Sequencing was done on a sample of memory CD4+ T cells from blood. The receptors were sampled from a female donor in good health, serving as a healthy control.

The chain links TRBV24-1 to TRBJ2-2; 8 bases map to TRBD1. CDR3 size: 16 residues. Germline lookup yields CDR1 KGHDR and CDR2 SFDVKD. V was clipped by 4 bases and J by 6 bases; unmatched bases: 9. CDR3 residues: CATSDLARGRPGELFF. CDR3 nucleotides: TGTGCCACCAGTGACCTTGCCAGGGGGCGCCCCGGGGAGCTGTTTTTT.

This clonotype has a count of ten or more. The J gene is TRBJ2-4, the V gene TRBV6-5; possible D gene TRBD1, 5 bases. The CDR3 has 17 residues. V lost 0 bases, J lost 0 bases, and 12 bases lay in between. Germline V lookup: CDR1 MNHEY, CDR2 SVGAGI. CDR3 sequence reads: CASSYSIPGLAKNIQYF. CDR3 DNA sequence: TGTGCCAGCAGTTACTCGATACCAGGGTTAGCCAAAAACATTCAGTACTTC.

For this clonotype: An end of the junction does not agree with germline; a read error may underlie this. The chain links TRBV7-3 to TRBJ1-2; D perhaps matches TRBD1 (5 bases). The CDR3 totals 13 residues. CDR1 is SGHTA and CDR2 is FQGTGA in the germline V gene. This CDR3 is CDSSAGQGNGYTF. The CDR3 coding sequence is TGTGACAGCAGCGCAGGGCAGGGTAATGGCTACACCTTC.

This clonotype showed up just a few times. The chain has TRBV20-1 and TRBJ2-7; 9 positions agree with TRBD2. Trimming cost V 7 bases and J 4 bases; bases outside gene matches: 8. The CDR3 runs 13 residues. In germline, CDR1 is DFQATT, CDR2 SNEGSKA (reference sequence). CDR3 loop: CSVAAGGKYEQYF. The CDR3 DNA reads TGCAGTGTCGCAGCGGGAGGAAAATACGAGCAGTACTTC.

The gene calls are TRBV20-1 and TRBJ2-5; D is uncertain. This CDR3 comprises 15 residues. The germline V gene encodes CDR1 DFQATT and CDR2 SNEGSKA (reference sequence). V was trimmed by 3 bases and J by 4 bases, leaving 18 bases between them. The CDR3 coding sequence is TGCAGTGCTAGGAAGGGCGGCCCAAGGCCAGAGACCCAGTACTTC. Its translation is CSARKGGPRPETQYF.

This clonotype was observed at least ten times. This chain uses TRBV5-1 with TRBJ2-1; TRBD1 is a possible D gene (6 bases). This CDR3 is 14 amino acids long. V was clipped by 0 bases and J by 4 bases, with 8 bases between them. Germline CDR1 SGHRS, CDR2 YFSETQ. The CDR3 bases are TGCGCCAGCAGCTTGGGACAGGAGTACAATGAGCAGTTCTTC. This encodes CASSLGQEYNEQFF.

This clonotype has just a few counts. The rearrangement uses TRBV18 and TRBJ2-4; D is perhaps TRBD1 (6 bases). V lost 3 bases, J lost 1 base, and 19 bases lay in between. This CDR3 has 18 residues. The V gene's germline CDR1 is KGHSH and CDR2 LQKENI. The CDR3 here is CASSPSPSAGVAKNIQYF. CDR3 DNA: TGTGCCAGCTCACCCTCCCCTTCAGCAGGGGTGGCCAAAAACATTCAGTACTTC.

This chain connects TRBV7-7 to TRBJ2-3; no reliable D call. Germline-derived CDR1 and CDR2 are SSHAT and FNYEAQ (reference sequence). The CDR3 extends over 13 amino acids. V lost 4 bases and J 2 bases, leaving 7 bases between the germline ends. The CDR3: CASSSSTTDTQYF. As DNA, the CDR3 is TGTGCCAGCAGCTCGAGTACCACAGATACGCAGTATTTT.

CDR3 DNA: TGTGCCAGCAGCTTAGATGACTGGAACTACGAGCAGTACTTC. The encoded protein is CASSLDDWNYEQYF. The rearrangement joins TRBV11-2 to TRBJ2-7, with D hard to call. Germline lookup yields CDR1 SGHAT and CDR2 FQNNGV. Trimming removed 0 bases at V and 3 bases at J, with 9 bases between. The CDR3 is 14 amino acids. Supplemented by reference TRBV11-2 and TRBJ2-7, the full variable domain reads EAGVAQSPRYKIIEKRQSVAFWCNPISGHATLYWYQQILGQGPKLLIQFQNNGVVDDSQLPKDRFSAERLKGVDSTLKIQPAKLEDSAVYLCASSLDDWNYEQYFGPGTRLTVT.

The V and J genes are TRBV29-1 and TRBJ1-2; D is unclear. The CDR3 is 10 amino acids. The V and J ends lost 3 bases and 8 bases respectively, with 7 bases between them. Germline V gene data show CDR1 as SQVTM and CDR2 as ANQGSEA. This chain's CDR3 is CSVDLAGYTF. CDR3 DNA: TGCAGCGTTGATTTGGCCGGCTACACCTTC.

This clonotype was seen ten or more times. The chain employs TRBV27 and TRBJ1-2; a weak D match, TRBD1 (6 bases). The CDR3 is 14 residues long. CDR1 MNHEY and CDR2 SMNVEV come from the germline V gene (reference sequence). Trimming removed 6 bases from V and 7 bases from J, with 18 bases in between. CDR3 in DNA: TGTGCCAGCAGCGATTTGACAGGAAAGGTTGGCTACACCTTC. This encodes CASSDLTGKVGYTF.

This clonotype showed up just a few times. The J gene is TRBJ2-1, the V gene TRBV10-3; TRBD2 matches at 8 bases. Trimming at V came to 6 bases and at J to 8 bases, leaving 15 bases not matched to a gene. The CDR3 has 16 residues. Per the germline V gene, CDR1 is ENHRY and CDR2 is SYGVKD. The CDR3 spells CAIRGIGTRGPDEQFF. The CDR3 bases are TGTGCCATCAGAGGGATAGGGACTAGGGGTCCGGATGAGCAGTTCTTC.

This clonotype has only a few counts. The V call is TRBV7-9, the J call TRBJ2-1; no clear D. V lost 5 bases and J lost 6, with 5 bases in between. The CDR3 loop spans 11 amino acids. CDR1 and CDR2 from the germline V gene are SEHNR and FQNEAQ (reference sequence). CDR3 region: CASSGINEQFF. Written as DNA, the CDR3 is TGTGCCAGCAGCGGGATCAATGAGCAGTTCTTC.

This clonotype was counted a few times. CDR3 protein: CASSVSGGYGYTF. In nucleotides, the CDR3 is TGTGCCAGCAGCGTCTCAGGGGGCTACGGCTACACCTTC. The chain is built from TRBV7-6 and TRBJ1-2; the match to TRBD1 covers 8 bases. V shed 5 bases and J 8 bases; nucleotides not matched to a gene: 7. Germline V gene data show CDR1 as SGHVS and CDR2 as FNYEAQ. This CDR3 has 13 amino acids. Full variable domain (outside the CDR3, taken from reference TRBV7-6 and TRBJ1-2): GAGVSQSPRYKVTKRGQDVALRCDPISGHVSLYWYRQALGQGPEFLTYFNYEAQQDKSGLPNDRFSAERPEGSISTLTIQRTEQRDSAMYRCASSVSGGYGYTFGSGTRLTVV.

This clonotype has a handful of counts. J is TRBJ2-7 and V is TRBV4-2, with D tentatively TRBD1 (6 bases). The germline gives CDR1 LGHNA, CDR2 YNFKEQ. The CDR3 consists of 16 residues. V dropped 0 bases and J dropped 2 bases, with 14 bases sitting between them. CDR3 sequence (DNA): TGTGCCAGCAGCCAAGAGTACCGGGACACCACCTACGAGCAGTACTTC. Its protein product is CASSQEYRDTTYEQYF.

This clonotype has at least ten counts. The chain links TRBV29-1 to TRBJ2-1; either TRBD1 or TRBD2 may supply D (6 bases each). Per the germline V gene, CDR1 is SQVTM and CDR2 is ANQGSEA. This CDR3 contains 15 residues. Trimming removed 4 bases at V and 1 base at J, with 14 bases between. The CDR3 sequence is CSVGGADQSYNEQFF. CDR3 DNA sequence: TGCAGCGTTGGGGGGGCGGACCAGTCCTACAATGAGCAGTTCTTC.

The V call is TRBV18, the J call TRBJ2-7; weak D call: TRBD1 (6 bases). The V end lost 2 bases, the J end lost 6 bases, and 20 bases lay between the germline ends. CDR3 length: 16 amino acids. CDR1 KGHSH and CDR2 LQKENI come from the germline V gene. CDR3 protein: CASSPWGQGNSAEQYF. DNA of the CDR3: TGTGCCAGCTCACCATGGGGGCAGGGGAACTCGGCCGAGCAGTACTTC.

The chain employs TRBV4-1 and TRBJ1-2; D is possibly TRBD1 (6 bases). Germline loops: CDR1 MGHRA, CDR2 YSYEKL. V lost 0 bases to trimming and J lost 9 bases, with 17 bases between them. The CDR3 has 15 amino acids. This chain's CDR3 is CASSQDTRQGYSYTF. The CDR3 nucleotides read TGCGCCAGCAGCCAAGATACTCGTCAGGGGTATAGCTACACCTTC.

This clonotype was seen more than once but under ten times. The V call is TRBV6-2 or TRBV6-3, the J call TRBJ2-1; tentative D call: TRBD2 (5 bases). CDR1 and CDR2 from the germline V gene are MNHEY and SVGEGT. V dropped 2 bases and J dropped 4 bases, with 9 bases sitting between them. This CDR3 spans 14 amino acids. The CDR3 spells CASSYGLLYNEQFF. The CDR3, as DNA: TGTGCCAGCAGTTACGGACTTCTTTACAATGAGCAGTTCTTC.

The J gene is TRBJ1-1, the V gene TRBV5-1; tentative D call: TRBD1 (5 bases). V lost 1 base and J lost 4, with 14 bases in between. Germline V CDR1 and CDR2: SGHRS, YFSETQ. The CDR3 is 15 amino acids. CDR3 protein: CASSLSLGVGTEAFF. The DNA for the CDR3 is TGCGCCAGCAGCTTGAGTTTGGGGGTGGGCACTGAAGCTTTCTTT. The full variable domain, in which reference TRBV5-1 and TRBJ1-1 provide the parts outside the CDR3, is KAGVTQTPRYLIKTRGQQVTLSCSPISGHRSVSWYQQTPGQGLQFLFEYFSETQRNKGNFPGRFSGRQFSNSRSEMNVSTLELGDSALYLCASSLSLGVGTEAFFGQGTRLTVV.

This chain links TRBV24-1 with TRBJ1-2; D may be TRBD1 (6 bases). Trimming stripped 4 bases from V and 7 bases from J, with 12 bases between. Germline CDR1 reads KGHDR; CDR2 reads SFDVKD. The CDR3 consists of 13 residues. Written as DNA, the CDR3 is TGTGCCACCAGTGACCTCGGGACATCTGGCTACACCTTC. It translates to CATSDLGTSGYTF.

This clonotype was seen more than once but under ten times. J is TRBJ2-1 and V is TRBV6-1; a weak D match, TRBD2 (5 bases). CDR1 MNHNS and CDR2 SASEGT come from the germline V gene. This CDR3 contains 12 residues. Trimming cost V 6 bases and J 8 bases, with 11 bases left between them. CDR3 DNA: TGTGCCAGCAGCCGACTGAGGGATGAGCAGTTCTTC. The encoded protein is CASSRLRDEQFF.

This clonotype appeared once. The chain recombines TRBV20-1 with TRBJ2-2; the match to TRBD2 covers 9 bases. The germline V gene has CDR1 DFQATT and CDR2 SNEGSKA (reference sequence). The CDR3 totals 16 residues. Trimming took 2 bases from V and 4 from J; bases not matched to a gene: 8. CDR3 coding DNA: TGCAGTGCTAGAATTAGCGGGAGAACACTCACCGGGGAGCTGTTTTTT. This translates into CSARISGRTLTGELFF.

This clonotype was observed at least ten times. The rearrangement joins TRBV27 to TRBJ1-6; D remains ambiguous. The ends were cut back, 3 bases at V and 2 bases at J, with 14 bases in the middle. CDR3 length: 17 residues. Looked up from germline, CDR1 is MNHEY and CDR2 is SMNVEV (reference sequence). In DNA, the CDR3 is TGTGCCAGCAGTTTTCGGGCGGCCAGCACCTATAATTCACCCCTCCACTTT. Protein product: CASSFRAASTYNSPLHF.

A few counts support this clonotype. The rearrangement joins TRBV5-1 to TRBJ1-1; D gene uncertain. Germline-derived CDR1 and CDR2 are SGHRS and YFSETQ. Trimming took 0 bases from V and 1 from J, leaving 13 bases between them. The length of the CDR3 is 16 residues. Here the CDR3 DNA reads TGCGCCAGCAGCTTGGGAGGGAGGGCCGAGAACACTGAAGCTTTCTTT. It translates to CASSLGGRAENTEAFF.

This clonotype was picked up a small number of times. In DNA form, the CDR3 reads TGTGCCAGCTCACCCATACAGGGGGATAGGAGCGACTACACCTTC. It specifies CASSPIQGDRSDYTF. The V and J genes are TRBV18 and TRBJ1-2, with TRBD1 matching over 8 bases. Germline V CDR1 and CDR2: KGHSH, LQKENI. CDR3 length: 15 residues. Trimming took 3 bases from V and 10 from J; bases not matched to a gene: 13.

This chain links TRBV28 with TRBJ1-1; D is ambiguous. CDR1 and CDR2 from the germline V gene are MDHEN and SYDVKM. The CDR3 is made up of 12 amino acids. V was clipped by 2 bases and J by 5 bases, with 6 bases between them. The CDR3 is CASSLPYTEAFF. The CDR3 bases are TGTGCCAGCAGTTTACCATATACTGAAGCTTTCTTT.

This clonotype has at least ten counts. J is TRBJ2-2 and V is TRBV5-1; D is perhaps TRBD1 (6 bases). CDR3 length equals 14 residues. V lost 4 bases and J 3 bases, leaving 10 bases between the germline ends. CDR1 and CDR2 (germline): SGHRS, YFSETQ. The CDR3 here is CASSGGWDTGELFF. For the CDR3, the DNA is TGCGCCAGCAGCGGGGGCTGGGACACCGGGGAGCTGTTTTTT. Complete variable domain (other parts from reference TRBV5-1 and TRBJ2-2): KAGVTQTPRYLIKTRGQQVTLSCSPISGHRSVSWYQQTPGQGLQFLFEYFSETQRNKGNFPGRFSGRQFSNSRSEMNVSTLELGDSALYLCASSGGWDTGELFFGEGSRLTVL.